This T cell receptor beta chain was identified during a study of beta chain features in type 1 diabetes. On the study more broadly: No patient-donor differences in age, gender, total cells or subset yield. Study conclusions and caveats: For Type 1 diabetes patients, all four CD4+ subsets carried TCRB CDR3s that were moderately but significantly shorter. These data did not resolve whether HLA type affects TCRB rearrangement.

This clone came up a few times. The antigen is undetermined. Since all of the isolated RNA was reverse transcribed, expressed TCRB transcripts were what got sequenced. Using immunoSEQ multiplex PCR, the repertoire was profiled, and TCRdb retains in-frame clones only, with some absent. The repertoire holds around 500,000 clones, roughly 31% seen once, with 0.05% to 0.07% in the top ten. A heparinised blood draw that averaged approximately 110 mL was obtained once from each donor. Per germline, CDR1 SEHNR and CDR2 FQNEAQ (reference sequence). The V and J ends lost 5 bases and 3 bases, in that order; junction bases with no gene match: 9. CDR3 length: 16 residues.

This sequence originates from a man aged 18 to 35 in good health. This chain links TRBV7-9 with TRBJ2-1, with 8 bases identical to TRBD1. Sequenced material: naive CD4+ T cells from blood. The CDR3 reads CASSARATGDYNEQFF. Here the CDR3 DNA reads TGTGCCAGCAGCGCACGCGCGACAGGGGACTACAATGAGCAGTTCTTC.